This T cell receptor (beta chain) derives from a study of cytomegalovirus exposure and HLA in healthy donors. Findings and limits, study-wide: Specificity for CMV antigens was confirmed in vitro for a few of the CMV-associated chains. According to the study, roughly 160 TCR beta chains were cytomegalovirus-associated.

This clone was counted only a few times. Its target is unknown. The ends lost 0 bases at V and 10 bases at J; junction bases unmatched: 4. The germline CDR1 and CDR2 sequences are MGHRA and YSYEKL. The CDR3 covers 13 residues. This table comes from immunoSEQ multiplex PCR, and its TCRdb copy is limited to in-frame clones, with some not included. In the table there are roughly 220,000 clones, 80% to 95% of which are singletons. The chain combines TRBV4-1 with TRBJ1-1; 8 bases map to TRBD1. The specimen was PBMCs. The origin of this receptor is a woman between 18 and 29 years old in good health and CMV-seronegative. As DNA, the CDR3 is TGCGCCAGCAGCCAAGAATCAGGGGGCGCAGCTTTCTTT. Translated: CASSQESGGAAFF.